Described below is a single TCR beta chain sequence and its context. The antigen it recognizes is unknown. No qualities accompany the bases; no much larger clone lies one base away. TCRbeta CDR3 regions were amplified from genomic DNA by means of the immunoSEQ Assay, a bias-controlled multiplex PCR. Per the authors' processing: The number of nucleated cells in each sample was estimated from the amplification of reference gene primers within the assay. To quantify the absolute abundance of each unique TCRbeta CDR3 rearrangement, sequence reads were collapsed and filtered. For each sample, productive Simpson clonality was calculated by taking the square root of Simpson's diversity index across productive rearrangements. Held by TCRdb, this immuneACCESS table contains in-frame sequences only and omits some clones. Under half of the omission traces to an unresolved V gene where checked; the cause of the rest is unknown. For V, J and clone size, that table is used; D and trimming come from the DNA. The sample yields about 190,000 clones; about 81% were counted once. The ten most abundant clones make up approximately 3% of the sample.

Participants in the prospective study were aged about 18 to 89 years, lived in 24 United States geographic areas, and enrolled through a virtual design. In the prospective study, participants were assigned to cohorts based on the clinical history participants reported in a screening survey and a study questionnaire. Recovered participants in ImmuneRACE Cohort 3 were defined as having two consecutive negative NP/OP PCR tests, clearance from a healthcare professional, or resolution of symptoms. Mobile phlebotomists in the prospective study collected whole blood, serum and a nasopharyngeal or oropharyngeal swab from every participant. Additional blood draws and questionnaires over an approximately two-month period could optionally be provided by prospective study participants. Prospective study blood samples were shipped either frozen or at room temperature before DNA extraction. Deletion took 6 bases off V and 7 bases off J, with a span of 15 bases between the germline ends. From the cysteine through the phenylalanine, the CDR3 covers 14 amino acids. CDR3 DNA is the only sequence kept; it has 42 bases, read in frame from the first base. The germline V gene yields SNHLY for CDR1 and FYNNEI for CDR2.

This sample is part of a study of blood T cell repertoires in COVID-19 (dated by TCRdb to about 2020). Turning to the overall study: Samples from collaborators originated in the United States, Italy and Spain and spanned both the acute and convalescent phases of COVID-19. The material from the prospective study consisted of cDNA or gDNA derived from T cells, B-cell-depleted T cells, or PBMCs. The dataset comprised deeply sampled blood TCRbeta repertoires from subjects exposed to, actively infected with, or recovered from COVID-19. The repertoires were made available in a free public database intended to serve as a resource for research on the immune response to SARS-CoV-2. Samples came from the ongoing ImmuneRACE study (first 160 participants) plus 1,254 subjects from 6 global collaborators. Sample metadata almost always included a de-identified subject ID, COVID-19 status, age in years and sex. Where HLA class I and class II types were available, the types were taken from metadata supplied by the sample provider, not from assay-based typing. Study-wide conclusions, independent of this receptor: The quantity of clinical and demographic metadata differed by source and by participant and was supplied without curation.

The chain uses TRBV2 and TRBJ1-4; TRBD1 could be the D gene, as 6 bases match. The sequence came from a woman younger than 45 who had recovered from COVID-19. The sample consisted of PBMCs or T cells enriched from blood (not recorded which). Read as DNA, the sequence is TGTGCCAGCAGACGGGGGGCGATTGGTGAAAAACTGTTTTTT. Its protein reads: CASRRGAIGEKLFF.